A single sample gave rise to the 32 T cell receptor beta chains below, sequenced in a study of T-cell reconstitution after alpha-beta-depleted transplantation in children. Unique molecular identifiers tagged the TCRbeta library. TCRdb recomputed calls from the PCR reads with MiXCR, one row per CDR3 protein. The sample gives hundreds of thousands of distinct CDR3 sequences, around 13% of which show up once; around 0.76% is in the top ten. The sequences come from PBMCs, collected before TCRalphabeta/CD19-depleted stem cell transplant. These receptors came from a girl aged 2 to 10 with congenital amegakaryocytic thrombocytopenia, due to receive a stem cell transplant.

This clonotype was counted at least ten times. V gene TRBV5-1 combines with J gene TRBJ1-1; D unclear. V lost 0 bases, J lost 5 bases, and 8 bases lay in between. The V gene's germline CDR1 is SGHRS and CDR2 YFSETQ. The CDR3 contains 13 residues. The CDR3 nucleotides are TGCGCCAGCAGCTTGGATCTGGTTACTGAAGCTTTCTTT. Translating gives CASSLDLVTEAFF.

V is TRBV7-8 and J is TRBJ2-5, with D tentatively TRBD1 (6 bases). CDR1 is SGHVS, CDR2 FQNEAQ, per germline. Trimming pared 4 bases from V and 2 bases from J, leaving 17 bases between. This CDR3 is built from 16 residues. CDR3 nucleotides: TGTGCCAGCAGCTCCAACAGGGTAGGAGGTCAAGAGACCCAGTACTTC. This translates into CASSSNRVGGQETQYF.

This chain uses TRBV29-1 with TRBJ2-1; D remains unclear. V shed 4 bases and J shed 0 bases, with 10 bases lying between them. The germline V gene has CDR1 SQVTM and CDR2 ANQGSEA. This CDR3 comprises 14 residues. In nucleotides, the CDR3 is TGCAGCGTTGTCAGCTATCGCTCCTACAATGAGCAGTTCTTC. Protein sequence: CSVVSYRSYNEQFF.

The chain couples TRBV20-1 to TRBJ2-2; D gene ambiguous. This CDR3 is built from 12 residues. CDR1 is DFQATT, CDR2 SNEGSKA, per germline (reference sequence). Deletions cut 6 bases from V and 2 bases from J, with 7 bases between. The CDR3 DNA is TGCAGTGCGCCAGAAAACACCGGGGAGCTGTTTTTT. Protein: CSAPENTGELFF.

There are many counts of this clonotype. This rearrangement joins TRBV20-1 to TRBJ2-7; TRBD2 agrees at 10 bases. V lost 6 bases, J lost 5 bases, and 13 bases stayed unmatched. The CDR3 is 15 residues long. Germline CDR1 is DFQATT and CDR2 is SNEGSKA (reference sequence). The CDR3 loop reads CSAATSLAGLNEQYF. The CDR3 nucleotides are TGCAGTGCCGCAACCTCACTAGCGGGATTGAACGAGCAGTACTTC.

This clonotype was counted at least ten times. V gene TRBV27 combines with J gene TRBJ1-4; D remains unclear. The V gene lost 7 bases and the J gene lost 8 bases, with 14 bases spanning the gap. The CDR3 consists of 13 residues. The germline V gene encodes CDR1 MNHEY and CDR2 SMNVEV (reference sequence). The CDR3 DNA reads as TGTGCCAGCAACAACCGGGCCCCGGAAAAACTGTTTTTT. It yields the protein CASNNRAPEKLFF. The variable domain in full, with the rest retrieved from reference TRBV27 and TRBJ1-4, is EAQVTQNPRYLITVTGKKLTVTCSQNMNHEYMSWYRQDPGLGLRQIYYSMNVEVTDKGDVPEGYKVSRKEKRNFPLILESPSPNQTSLYFCASNNRAPEKLFFGSGTQLSVL.

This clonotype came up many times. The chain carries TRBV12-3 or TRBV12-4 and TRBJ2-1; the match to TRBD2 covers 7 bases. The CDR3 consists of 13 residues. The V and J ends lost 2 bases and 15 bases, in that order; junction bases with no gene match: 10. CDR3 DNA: TGTGCCAGCAGTTTAAGTAGCGGGCCGTTGGTGTTCTTC. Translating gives CASSLSSGPLVFF.

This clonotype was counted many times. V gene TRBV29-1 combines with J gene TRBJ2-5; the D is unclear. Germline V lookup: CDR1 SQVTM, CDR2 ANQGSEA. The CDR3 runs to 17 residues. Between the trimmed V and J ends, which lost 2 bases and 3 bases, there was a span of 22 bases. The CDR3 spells CSVEYKEPPTPKETQYF. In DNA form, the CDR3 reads TGCAGCGTTGAATACAAGGAACCGCCGACACCTAAAGAGACCCAGTACTTC. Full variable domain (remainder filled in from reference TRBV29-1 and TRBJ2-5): SAVISQKPSRDICQRGTSLTIQCQVDSQVTMMFWYRQQPGQSLTLIATANQGSEATYESGFVIDKFPISRPNLTFSTLTVSNMSPEDSSIYLCSVEYKEPPTPKETQYFGPGTRLLVL.

The CDR3, as DNA: TGTGCCAGCAGAAGCTTACGGGAGACCCAGTACTTC. It codes for CASRSLRETQYF. The chain links TRBV27 to TRBJ2-5; no clear D. The CDR3 has 12 residues. Looked up from germline, CDR1 is MNHEY and CDR2 is SMNVEV (reference sequence). Trimming shortened V by 6 bases and J by 5 bases, and 10 bases separated the two germline ends.

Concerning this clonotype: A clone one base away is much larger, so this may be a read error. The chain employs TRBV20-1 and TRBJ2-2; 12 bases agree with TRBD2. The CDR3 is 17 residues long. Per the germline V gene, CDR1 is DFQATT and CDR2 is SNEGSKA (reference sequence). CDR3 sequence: CCARDPGLAGNTGELFF. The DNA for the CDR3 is TGCTGTGCTAGAGACCCGGGACTAGCGGGTAACACCGGGGAGCTGTTTTTT.

CDR3 sequence: CASSVGGEVYEQYF. DNA of the CDR3: TGTGCCAGCAGCGTAGGAGGTGAAGTCTACGAGCAGTACTTC. The V call is TRBV9, the J call TRBJ2-7; no firm D call. Trimming cost V 0 bases and J 3 bases, with 10 bases left between them. The germline CDR1 and CDR2 sequences are SGDLS and YYNGEE. The CDR3 covers 14 residues.

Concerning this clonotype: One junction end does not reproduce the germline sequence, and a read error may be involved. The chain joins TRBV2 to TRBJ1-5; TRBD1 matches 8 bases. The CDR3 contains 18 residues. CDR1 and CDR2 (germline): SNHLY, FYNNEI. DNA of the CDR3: TGTACCAGCTGTTTAGGGGGACAGGTTGGGACGTCCAATCAGCCCCAGCATTTT. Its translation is CTSCLGGQVGTSNQPQHF.

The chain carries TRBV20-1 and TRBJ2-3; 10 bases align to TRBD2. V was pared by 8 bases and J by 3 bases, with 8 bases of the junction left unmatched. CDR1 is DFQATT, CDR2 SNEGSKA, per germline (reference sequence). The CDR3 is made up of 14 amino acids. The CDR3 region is CSTTPSGRTDTQYF. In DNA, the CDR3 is TGCAGTACCACCCCTAGCGGGAGAACAGATACGCAGTATTTT.

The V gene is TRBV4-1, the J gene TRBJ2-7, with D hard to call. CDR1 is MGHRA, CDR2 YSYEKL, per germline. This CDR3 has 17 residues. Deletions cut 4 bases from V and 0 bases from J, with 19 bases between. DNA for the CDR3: TGCGCCAGCAGCCTCCAGGCCCTAGTCGAAAGCTCCTACGAGCAGTACTTC. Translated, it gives CASSLQALVESSYEQYF.

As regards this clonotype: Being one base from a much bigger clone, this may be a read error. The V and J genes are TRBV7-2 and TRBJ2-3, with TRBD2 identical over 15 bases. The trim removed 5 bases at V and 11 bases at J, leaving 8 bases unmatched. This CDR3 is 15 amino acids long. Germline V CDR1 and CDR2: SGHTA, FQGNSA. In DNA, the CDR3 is TGTGCCAGCAGCCCCCGGACTAGCGGGAGGGGTATGCAGTATTTT. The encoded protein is CASSPRTSGRGMQYF.

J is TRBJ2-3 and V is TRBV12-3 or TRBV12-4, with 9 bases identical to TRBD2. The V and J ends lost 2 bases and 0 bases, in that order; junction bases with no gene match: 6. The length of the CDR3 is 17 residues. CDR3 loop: CASSLPQREASTDTQYF. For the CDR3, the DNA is TGTGCCAGCAGTTTACCCCAGCGGGAGGCGAGCACAGATACGCAGTATTTT.

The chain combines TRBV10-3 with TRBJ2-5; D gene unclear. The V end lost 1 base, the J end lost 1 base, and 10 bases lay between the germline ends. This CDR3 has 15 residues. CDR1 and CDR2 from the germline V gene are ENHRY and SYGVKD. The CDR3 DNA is TGTGCCATCAGTGAGTGGGGTTCCCTCCAAGAGACCCAGTACTTC. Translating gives CAISEWGSLQETQYF.

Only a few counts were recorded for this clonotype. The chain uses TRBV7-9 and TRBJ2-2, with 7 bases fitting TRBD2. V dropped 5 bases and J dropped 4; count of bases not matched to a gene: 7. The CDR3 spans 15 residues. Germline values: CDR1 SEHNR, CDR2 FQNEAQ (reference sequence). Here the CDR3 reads CASSLSGEVTGELFF. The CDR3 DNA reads TGTGCCAGCAGCCTGAGCGGGGAAGTCACCGGGGAGCTGTTTTTT.

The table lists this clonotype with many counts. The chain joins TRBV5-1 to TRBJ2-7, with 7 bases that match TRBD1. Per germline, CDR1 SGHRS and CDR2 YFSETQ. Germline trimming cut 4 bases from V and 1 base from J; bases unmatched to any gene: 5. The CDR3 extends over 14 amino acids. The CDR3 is CASSLWTGSYEQYF. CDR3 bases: TGCGCCAGCAGCCTGTGGACAGGTTCCTACGAGCAGTACTTC.

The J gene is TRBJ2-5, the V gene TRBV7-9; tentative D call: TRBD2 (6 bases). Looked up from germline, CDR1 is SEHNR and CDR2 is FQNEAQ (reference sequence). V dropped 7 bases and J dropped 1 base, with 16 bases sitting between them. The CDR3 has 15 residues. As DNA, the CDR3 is TGTGCCAGCAAAAGAACCGCGGGACTCCAAGAGACCCAGTACTTC. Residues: CASKRTAGLQETQYF.

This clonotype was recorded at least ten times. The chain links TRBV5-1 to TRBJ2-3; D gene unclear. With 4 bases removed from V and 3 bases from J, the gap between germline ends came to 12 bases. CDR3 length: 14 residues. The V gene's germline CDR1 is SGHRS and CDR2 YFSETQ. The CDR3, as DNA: TGCGCCAGCAGCCTTATTTCCGATACAGATACGCAGTATTTT. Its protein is CASSLISDTDTQYF.

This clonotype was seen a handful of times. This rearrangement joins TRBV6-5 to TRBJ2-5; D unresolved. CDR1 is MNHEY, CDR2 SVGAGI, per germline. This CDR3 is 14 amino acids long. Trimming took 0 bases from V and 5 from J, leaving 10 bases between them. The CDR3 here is CASSYSRAGETQYF. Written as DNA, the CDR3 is TGTGCCAGCAGTTACTCCCGGGCTGGGGAGACCCAGTACTTC.

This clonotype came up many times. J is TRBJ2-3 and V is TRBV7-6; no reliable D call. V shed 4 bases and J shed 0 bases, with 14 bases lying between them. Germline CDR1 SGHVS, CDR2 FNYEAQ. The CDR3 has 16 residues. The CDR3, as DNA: TGTGCCAGCAGCTCCCAGACACCCCCCAGCACAGATACGCAGTATTTT. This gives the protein CASSSQTPPSTDTQYF.

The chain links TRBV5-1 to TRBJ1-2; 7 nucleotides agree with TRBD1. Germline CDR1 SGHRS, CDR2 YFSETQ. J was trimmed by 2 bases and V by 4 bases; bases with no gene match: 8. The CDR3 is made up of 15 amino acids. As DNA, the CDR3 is TGCGCCAGCAGCCCGGGGACAGCTGAGAACTATGGCTACACCTTC. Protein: CASSPGTAENYGYTF.

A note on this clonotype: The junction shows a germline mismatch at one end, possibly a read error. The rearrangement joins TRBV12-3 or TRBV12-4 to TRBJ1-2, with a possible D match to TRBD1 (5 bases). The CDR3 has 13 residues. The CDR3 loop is CASSLTALYGYPF. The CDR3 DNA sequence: TGTGCCAGCAGTTTGACAGCCCTTTATGGCTACCCCTTC.

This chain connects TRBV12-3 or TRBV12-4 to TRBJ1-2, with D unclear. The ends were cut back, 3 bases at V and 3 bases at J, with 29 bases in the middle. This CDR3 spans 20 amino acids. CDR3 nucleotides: TGTGCCAGCAGTTTGTCCCCCCGTCTGGGCGCGGGCATCATAGACTATGGCTACACCTTC. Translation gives CASSLSPRLGAGIIDYGYTF.

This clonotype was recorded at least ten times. Here the CDR3 reads CASSIAGVGTDTQYF. In DNA, the CDR3 is TGCGCCAGCAGCATAGCGGGAGTGGGCACAGATACGCAGTATTTT. V is TRBV5-1 and J is TRBJ2-3, with TRBD2 matching over 9 bases. Germline V CDR1 and CDR2: SGHRS, YFSETQ. Trimming cost V 4 bases and J 1 base; bases outside gene matches: 4. The CDR3 is made up of 15 amino acids.

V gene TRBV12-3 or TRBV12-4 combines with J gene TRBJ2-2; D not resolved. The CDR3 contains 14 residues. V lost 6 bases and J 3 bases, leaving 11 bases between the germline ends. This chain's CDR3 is CASRPVWDTGELFF. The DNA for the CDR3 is TGTGCCAGCAGGCCAGTCTGGGACACCGGGGAGCTGTTTTTT.

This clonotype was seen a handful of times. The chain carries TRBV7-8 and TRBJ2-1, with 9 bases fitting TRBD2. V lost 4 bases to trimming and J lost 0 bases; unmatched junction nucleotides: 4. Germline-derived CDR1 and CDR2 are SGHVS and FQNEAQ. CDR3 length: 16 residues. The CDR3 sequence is CASSSLAGSSYNEQFF. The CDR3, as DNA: TGTGCCAGCAGCTCTCTAGCGGGGAGCTCCTACAATGAGCAGTTCTTC.

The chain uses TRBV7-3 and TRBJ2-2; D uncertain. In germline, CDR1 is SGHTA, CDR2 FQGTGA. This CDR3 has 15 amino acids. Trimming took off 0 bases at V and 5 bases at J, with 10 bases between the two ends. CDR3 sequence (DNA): TGTGCCAGCAGCTTAACGTCGGTGGGAACCGGGGAGCTGTTTTTT. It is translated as CASSLTSVGTGELFF.

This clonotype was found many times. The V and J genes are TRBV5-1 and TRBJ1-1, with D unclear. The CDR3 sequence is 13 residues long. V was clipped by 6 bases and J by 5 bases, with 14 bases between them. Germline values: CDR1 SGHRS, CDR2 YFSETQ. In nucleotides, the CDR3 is TGCGCCAGCAACGAGGTTGGAGGGACTGAAGCTTTCTTT. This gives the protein CASNEVGGTEAFF. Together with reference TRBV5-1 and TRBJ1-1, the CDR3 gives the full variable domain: KAGVTQTPRYLIKTRGQQVTLSCSPISGHRSVSWYQQTPGQGLQFLFEYFSETQRNKGNFPGRFSGRQFSNSRSEMNVSTLELGDSALYLCASNEVGGTEAFFGQGTRLTVV.

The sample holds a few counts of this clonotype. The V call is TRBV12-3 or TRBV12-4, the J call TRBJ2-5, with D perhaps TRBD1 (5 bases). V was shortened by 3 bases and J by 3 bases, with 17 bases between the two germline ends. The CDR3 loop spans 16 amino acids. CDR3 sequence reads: CASSFWGSSTKETQYF. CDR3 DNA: TGTGCCAGCAGTTTTTGGGGCAGCTCAACTAAAGAGACCCAGTACTTC.